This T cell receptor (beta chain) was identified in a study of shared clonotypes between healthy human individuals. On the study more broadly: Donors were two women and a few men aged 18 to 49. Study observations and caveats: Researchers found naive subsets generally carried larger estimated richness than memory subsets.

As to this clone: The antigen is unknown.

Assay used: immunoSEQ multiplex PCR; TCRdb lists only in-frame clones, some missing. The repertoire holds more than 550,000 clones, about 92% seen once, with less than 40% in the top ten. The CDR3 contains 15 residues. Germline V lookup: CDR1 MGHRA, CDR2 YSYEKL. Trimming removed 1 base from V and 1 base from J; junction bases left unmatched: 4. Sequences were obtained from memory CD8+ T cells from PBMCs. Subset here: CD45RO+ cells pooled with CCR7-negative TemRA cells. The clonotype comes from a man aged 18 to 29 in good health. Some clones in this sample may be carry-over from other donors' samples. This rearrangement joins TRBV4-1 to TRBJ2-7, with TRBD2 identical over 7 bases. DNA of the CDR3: TGCGCCAGCAGCCAAGTTCTAGCGGCTTCCTACGAGCAGTACTTC. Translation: CASSQVLAASYEQYF.